This T cell receptor beta chain was documented in a study of T cell repertoires in cytomegalovirus infection. Overall study context: An indication of both CMV infection and matching HLA type came from public TCR beta signatures.

The V gene's germline CDR1 is SGHAT and CDR2 FQNNGV. Trimming took 5 bases from V and 2 from J, leaving 12 bases between them. The CDR3 contains 14 residues. Study-level findings and limits: Cumulative frequency of public TCR beta families picked out carriers of CMV plus the relevant HLA. HLA-C-restricted CMV-specific TCR beta clonotypes prevailed in the ex vivo response.

This clonotype occurred many times. No antigen is known for it. Via MiXCR, TCRdb re-called the reads, giving one row per CDR3 protein. The sample yields approximately 110,000 distinct CDR3 sequences, 9.5% to 13% seen once. The rearrangement links TRBV11-2 to TRBJ2-5; D is perhaps TRBD2 (6 bases). The clonotype comes from a human donor in good health (CMV status not recorded). Some clones in this sample may be carry-over from other donors' samples. Input material: PBMCs, sequenced either directly or after in vitro stimulation (not recorded which). The CDR3 is CASSPLAVQETQYF. Here the CDR3 DNA reads TGTGCCAGCAGCCCCTTAGCGGTTCAAGAGACCCAGTACTTC.